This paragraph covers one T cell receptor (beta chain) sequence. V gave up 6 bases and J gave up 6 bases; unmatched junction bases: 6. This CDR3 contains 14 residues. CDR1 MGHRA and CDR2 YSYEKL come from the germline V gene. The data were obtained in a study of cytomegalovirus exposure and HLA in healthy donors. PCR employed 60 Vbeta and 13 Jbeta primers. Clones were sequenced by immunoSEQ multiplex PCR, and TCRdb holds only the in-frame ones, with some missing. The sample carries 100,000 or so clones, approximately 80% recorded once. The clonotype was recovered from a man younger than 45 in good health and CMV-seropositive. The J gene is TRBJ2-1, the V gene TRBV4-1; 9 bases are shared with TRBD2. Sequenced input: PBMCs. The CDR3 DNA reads TGCGCCAGCAGGGAGGCGGGGGGGCGCAATGAGCAGTTCTTC. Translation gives CASREAGGRNEQFF.